The following is a TCR beta chain sequence with its context. What it binds is unknown. The entry originates in a study of T cell repertoires in cytomegalovirus infection. In the study overall: Selection of CMV epitopes for the study included recently identified HLA-C-restricted and well-studied HLA-B-restricted ones. Signatures in public TCR beta sequences pointed to both CMV infection and matching HLA type. Findings and caveats of the study: Dominating the ex vivo response were TCR beta clonotypes that were CMV-specific and HLA-C-restricted. Identification of carriers of CMV plus the relevant HLA was performed using cumulative public TCR beta family frequency.

The ends were cut back, 1 base at V and 3 bases at J, with 9 bases in the middle. Per the germline V gene, CDR1 is SEHNR and CDR2 is FQNEAQ (reference sequence). This CDR3 is 14 amino acids long. From the reads, TCRdb called clonotypes with MiXCR, one entry per CDR3 protein. The sample consists of fewer than 950,000 distinct CDR3 sequences, over 25% of them appearing once. The receptor comes from a human donor in good health (CMV status not recorded). Some clones in this sample may be carry-over from other donors' samples. This specimen was cultured CD8+ T cells from PBMCs, taken from culture after CMV antigen stimulation. The chain couples TRBV7-9 to TRBJ1-2; D is perhaps TRBD1 (5 bases). CDR3 in DNA: TGTGCCAGCAGCTTAGAAGGGACCCACTATGGCTACACCTTC. Its protein product is CASSLEGTHYGYTF.